These 21 T cell receptor beta chains originate from one sample sequenced in a study of blood T cell repertoires in COVID-19. Sequencing used immunoSEQ multiplex PCR; TCRdb keeps in-frame clones, though not all of them. The sample yields more than 200,000 clones, approximately 86% seen once. Sample: PBMCs or T cells enriched from blood (not recorded which). The receptors here all came from a woman between 50 and 59 years old who had recovered from COVID-19.

The chain recombines TRBV28 with TRBJ2-7; no reliable D call. Germline CDR1 is MDHEN and CDR2 is SYDVKM. V was shortened by 6 bases and J by 3 bases, with 15 bases between the two germline ends. The CDR3 contains 14 residues. The chain's CDR3 is CASRPIRNGYEQYF. The CDR3 DNA follows: TGTGCCAGCAGACCAATCCGAAACGGCTACGAGCAGTACTTC.

This clone has just one count. The V call is TRBV3-1 (or the pseudogene TRBV3-2), the J call TRBJ2-5, with 13 nucleotides matching TRBD2. This CDR3 is built from 17 residues. The germline V gene encodes CDR1 LGHDT and CDR2 YNNKEL (reference sequence). The trim removed 1 base at V and 6 bases at J, leaving 8 bases unmatched. CDR3 sequence: CASSQAPGLAGTKTQYF. The CDR3 DNA follows: TGTGCCAGCAGCCAAGCGCCGGGACTAGCGGGAACGAAGACCCAGTACTTC.

The chain couples TRBV7-9 to TRBJ2-1; D not certain. The germline V gene encodes CDR1 SEHNR and CDR2 FQNEAQ (reference sequence). Trimming cost V 2 bases and J 1 base, with 9 bases left between them. The CDR3 is 15 amino acids. Here the CDR3 reads CASSLTIISYNEQFF. The CDR3 DNA follows: TGTGCCAGCAGCTTAACTATCATATCCTACAATGAGCAGTTCTTC.

The V gene is TRBV5-1, the J gene TRBJ1-1; D gene ambiguous. The CDR3 loop spans 12 amino acids. Germline assignment: CDR1 SGHRS and CDR2 YFSETQ. Between the trimmed V and J ends, which lost 1 base and 7 bases, there was a span of 8 bases. Here the CDR3 DNA reads TGCGCCAGCAGCTTGTTGGCGGATGAAGCTTTCTTT. Encoded protein: CASSLLADEAFF.

This rearrangement joins TRBV14 to TRBJ1-2; 8 bases match TRBD1. Trimming cost V 1 base and J 2 bases; bases outside gene matches: 9. Germline lookup yields CDR1 SGHDN and CDR2 FVKESK. The CDR3 has 17 amino acids. The DNA for the CDR3 is TGTGCCAGCAGCCAAGGTCGTTGGTCAGGGGGCAACTATGGCTACACCTTC. It codes for CASSQGRWSGGNYGYTF. The complete variable domain, with remaining parts taken from reference TRBV14 and TRBJ1-2, reads EAGVTQFPSHSVIEKGQTVTLRCDPISGHDNLYWYRRVMGKEIKFLLHFVKESKQDESGMPNNRFLAERTGGTYSTLKVQPAELEDSGVYFCASSQGRWSGGNYGYTFGSGTRLTVV.

The chain links TRBV10-2 to TRBJ2-7, with TRBD2 matching over 11 bases. Germline V gene data show CDR1 as WSHSY and CDR2 as SAAADI. Trimming at V came to 3 bases and at J to 3 bases, leaving 1 base not matched to a gene. This CDR3 region has 14 residues. CDR3 coding DNA: TGCGCCAGCAGTGATGGACTAGCGGGCTACGAGCAGTACTTC. Translating gives CASSDGLAGYEQYF.

This clone was seen a single time. The chain combines TRBV12-5 with TRBJ2-5; weak D call: TRBD1 (6 bases). The CDR3 length is 13 residues. Trimming took off 6 bases at V and 3 bases at J, with 11 bases between the two ends. Germline V lookup: CDR1 LGHNT, CDR2 FRNRAP. The CDR3 region has the DNA TGTGCTAGTGGACTAGGGGGAAAAGAGACCCAGTACTTC. Protein: CASGLGGKETQYF.

The gene calls are TRBV2 and TRBJ1-1; D gene uncertain. This CDR3 has 11 residues. Germline V lookup: CDR1 SNHLY, CDR2 FYNNEI. With 5 bases removed from V and 2 bases from J, the gap between germline ends came to 3 bases. The CDR3 here is CASSLNTEAFF. CDR3 sequence (DNA): TGTGCCAGCAGTCTTAACACTGAAGCTTTCTTT.

The CDR3 nucleotides read TGTGCCAGGGCTCGGCTAGCGGGTACCTACGAGCAGTACTTC. Its protein is CARARLAGTYEQYF. V usage is TRBV11-3 and J usage is TRBJ2-7, with TRBD2 matching 8 bases. Germline CDR1 SGHNT, CDR2 YENEEA. The ends lost 9 bases at V and 2 bases at J; junction bases unmatched: 9. The CDR3 runs 14 residues.

The rearrangement links TRBV5-1 to TRBJ1-1; D perhaps matches TRBD1 (5 bases). This CDR3 has 14 amino acids. Germline lookup yields CDR1 SGHRS and CDR2 YFSETQ. The V end was cut by 4 bases, the J end by 7 bases, with 17 bases between. The CDR3 DNA reads TGCGCCAGCAGCAGCCGGGACGGGACTGTTGAAGCTTTCTTT. Translation gives CASSSRDGTVEAFF.

The V call is TRBV14, the J call TRBJ1-2; no clear D gene. CDR1 is SGHDN and CDR2 is FVKESK in the germline V gene. The length of the CDR3 is 12 residues. Trimming stripped 1 base from V and 6 bases from J, with 6 bases between. The CDR3 DNA sequence: TGTGCCAGCAGCCAAGGACATAATGGCTACACCTTC. This sequence encodes CASSQGHNGYTF.

The chain joins TRBV19 to TRBJ2-5, with TRBD2 identical over 8 bases. V dropped 2 bases and J dropped 2; count of bases not matched to a gene: 4. Per germline, CDR1 LNHDA and CDR2 SQIVND (reference sequence). This CDR3 spans 15 amino acids. The CDR3 region is CASSILAGGQETQYF. For the CDR3, the DNA is TGTGCCAGTAGTATACTCGCGGGAGGACAAGAGACCCAGTACTTC.

This clone has a handful of counts. The chain carries TRBV4-1 and TRBJ1-2; 8 bases agree with TRBD1. After removal of 2 bases from V and 2 bases from J, the junction contained 13 bases not matched to a gene. The CDR3 consists of 18 residues. Germline-derived CDR1 and CDR2 are MGHRA and YSYEKL. CDR3 coding DNA: TGCGCCAGCAGCCAAAGGAGAGGCGGCCAGGGGGCAAACTATGGCTACACCTTC. This translates into CASSQRRGGQGANYGYTF.

V and J are TRBV10-1 and TRBJ2-7; D perhaps matches TRBD1 (6 bases). This CDR3 has 13 amino acids. Germline assignment: CDR1 WNHNN and CDR2 SYGVQD (reference sequence). The ends were cut back, 6 bases at V and 2 bases at J, with 11 bases in the middle. This chain's CDR3 is CASSRDNTYEQYF. CDR3 coding DNA: TGCGCCAGCAGCCGGGACAATACCTACGAGCAGTACTTC.

The CDR3 reads CASCSGRDNEQFF. In nucleotides, the CDR3 is TGTGCCAGCTGCTCGGGAAGGGACAATGAGCAGTTCTTC. The V and J genes are TRBV2 and TRBJ2-1; a weak D match, TRBD2 (5 bases). Deletions cut 8 bases from V and 5 bases from J, with 13 bases between. CDR1 is SNHLY and CDR2 is FYNNEI in the germline V gene. The CDR3 is 13 residues long.

The chain recombines TRBV18 with TRBJ2-7; D might be TRBD2 (8 bases). Trimming took off 1 base at V and 3 bases at J, with 22 bases between the two ends. Germline lookup yields CDR1 KGHSH and CDR2 LQKENI. The CDR3 runs to 18 residues. CDR3 loop: CASSPRIREGATYYEQYF. DNA for the CDR3: TGTGCCAGCTCACCACGCATTCGGGAGGGGGCGACTTACTACGAGCAGTACTTC.

This rearrangement joins TRBV5-1 to TRBJ2-2, with 11 bases fitting TRBD2. With V trimmed by 4 bases and J by 5 bases, 7 bases remained unmatched. The CDR3 covers 16 residues. Germline lookup yields CDR1 SGHRS and CDR2 YFSETQ. The CDR3 DNA follows: TGCGCCAGCAGCGCCTCACTAGCGGGAGTTACCGGGGAGCTGTTTTTT. Protein sequence: CASSASLAGVTGELFF. The full variable domain, completed using reference TRBV5-1 and TRBJ2-2, is KAGVTQTPRYLIKTRGQQVTLSCSPISGHRSVSWYQQTPGQGLQFLFEYFSETQRNKGNFPGRFSGRQFSNSRSEMNVSTLELGDSALYLCASSASLAGVTGELFFGEGSRLTVL.

The J gene is TRBJ2-7, the V gene TRBV7-9, with TRBD1 identical over 8 bases. After removal of 5 bases from V and 3 bases from J, the junction contained 9 bases not matched to a gene. CDR1 is SEHNR, CDR2 FQNEAQ, per germline (reference sequence). The CDR3 covers 15 residues. In DNA, the CDR3 is TGTGCCAGCAGCCAAGGACAGGGCCTTGGCTACGAGCAGTACTTC. This codes for CASSQGQGLGYEQYF.

Comments on this clone: The sample holds other DNA sequences that translate to the same CDR3. This chain connects TRBV28 to TRBJ1-2, with D perhaps TRBD1 (6 bases). Germline CDR1 and CDR2: MDHEN and SYDVKM. V lost 6 bases and J lost 4, with 12 bases in between. This CDR3 has 13 amino acids. The CDR3 DNA reads TGTGCCAGCAGGCCGGGACAAGGCTATGGCTACACCTTC. Its translation is CASRPGQGYGYTF.

This clone was observed once. The V and J genes are TRBV7-2 and TRBJ2-3; the match to TRBD2 covers 10 bases. The CDR3 is made up of 14 amino acids. V was clipped by 7 bases and J by 6 bases; unmatched bases: 7. The germline gives CDR1 SGHTA, CDR2 FQGNSA. The CDR3 DNA reads TGTGCCAGCATGGCTAGCGGGAGTGCTGATACGCAGTATTTT. Its protein product is CASMASGSADTQYF.

This chain connects TRBV6-5 to TRBJ1-2, with a tentative D call TRBD1 (6 bases). This CDR3 region has 15 residues. V lost 0 bases and J lost 7, with 15 bases in between. From germline, CDR1 is MNHEY and CDR2 SVGAGI. In DNA, the CDR3 is TGTGCCAGCAGTTACTCCCCGGGGGGCCGTGGTGGCTACACCTTC. It yields the protein CASSYSPGGRGGYTF.